Shown below are 13 T cell receptor beta chains from a single sample sequenced in a study of T cells expressing NK-cell markers. TCRdb reprocessed the 5' RACE reads, with one entry per CDR3 protein and no DNA. The sample includes hundreds of thousands of distinct CDR3 sequences. The sample consisted of blood T cells: a sorted CD56 or NKG2C T cell subset, CD4+ or CD8+ T cells, or bulk PBMC T cells (not recorded which). The receptors originated from a woman between 18 and 69 years old in good health.

The chain recombines TRBV29-1 with TRBJ2-7; absent DNA, TCRdb's TRBD2 call cannot be checked. Per germline, CDR1 SQVTM and CDR2 ANQGSEA. The CDR3 totals 18 residues. CDR3 region: CSVEESKLAGAGLDEQYF.

V usage is TRBV12-3 or TRBV12-4 and J usage is TRBJ2-1; without DNA, the TCRdb call of TRBD1 cannot be checked. The CDR3 consists of 14 residues. The CDR3: CASSLLDRKDEQFF.

The chain combines TRBV19 with TRBJ1-2; TCRdb picks TRBD1, but there is no DNA to check that call. CDR1 LNHDA and CDR2 SQIVND come from the germline V gene (reference sequence). This CDR3 spans 11 amino acids. CDR3 region: CASTGVYGYTF.

The chain recombines TRBV20-1 with TRBJ2-1; TCRdb calls TRBD1, which cannot be checked without DNA. From germline, CDR1 is DFQATT and CDR2 SNEGSKA (reference sequence). This CDR3 is 13 amino acids long. This chain's CDR3 is CSARDRGYYEQFF.

The chain carries TRBV9 and TRBJ1-3. Germline V CDR1 and CDR2: SGDLS, YYNGEE. CDR3 length equals 14 residues. CDR3: CASSPTVTGNTIYF.

The J gene is TRBJ2-1, the V gene TRBV5-1. There are 11 residues in the CDR3. CDR1 is SGHRS, CDR2 YFSETQ, per germline. The CDR3 here is CASSTPTEQFF.

CDR3 sequence: CSARERGSSYNEQFF. The genes are TRBV20-1 and TRBJ2-1. Germline V gene data show CDR1 as DFQATT and CDR2 as SNEGSKA (reference sequence). This CDR3 is 15 amino acids long.

This rearrangement joins TRBV20-1 to TRBJ2-7; TCRdb's D call of TRBD1 is untestable without DNA. The CDR3 is 13 amino acids. Germline CDR1 reads DFQATT; CDR2 reads SNEGSKA (reference sequence). The chain's CDR3 is CSARRQGTYEQYF.

The chain recombines TRBV6-5 with TRBJ2-5; absent DNA, TCRdb's TRBD1 call cannot be checked. This CDR3 has 12 residues. The germline gives CDR1 MNHEY, CDR2 SVGAGI. The CDR3: CASTRQGETQYF.

CDR3 in amino acids: CASSPPDRGNQPQHF. The chain employs TRBV18 and TRBJ1-5; with no DNA, the TCRdb D assignment of TRBD1 cannot be verified. Germline CDR1 reads KGHSH; CDR2 reads LQKENI. The CDR3 covers 15 residues.

The V and J genes are TRBV29-1 and TRBJ2-7. This CDR3 contains 13 residues. Germline values: CDR1 SQVTM, CDR2 ANQGSEA. CDR3: CSVEVGNSYEQYF.

The rearrangement joins TRBV12-3 or TRBV12-4 to TRBJ1-2; TCRdb's D call of TRBD1 is untestable without DNA. The CDR3 has 14 residues. CDR3 residues: CASSGRGLFDGYTF.

V usage is TRBV5-1 and J usage is TRBJ1-4. CDR1 is SGHRS and CDR2 is YFSETQ in the germline V gene. This CDR3 is built from 13 residues. CDR3: CASSLPGHEKLFF.